Below are 19 T cell receptor beta chains sequenced from a single sample in a study of cytomegalovirus exposure and HLA in healthy donors. The PCR used 60 Vbeta and 13 Jbeta primers. Generated by immunoSEQ multiplex PCR, the TCRdb table keeps only in-frame clones and is missing some. The sample lists 150,000 or so clones, around 77% occurring once. What was sequenced was PBMCs. The receptors were sampled from a male donor in good health and CMV-seropositive.

This clone was observed a few times. CDR3 residues: CASSPGQGGTGELFF. In DNA form, the CDR3 reads TGTGCCAGCAGCCCAGGACAGGGGGGCACCGGGGAGCTGTTTTTT. The genes are TRBV11-1 and TRBJ2-2, with TRBD1 matching over 10 bases. V lost 5 bases to trimming and J lost 4 bases; unmatched junction nucleotides: 4. The CDR3 consists of 15 residues. Germline-derived CDR1 and CDR2 are SGHAT and FQDESV (reference sequence).

This clone was detected only once. The chain couples TRBV11-2 to TRBJ2-6; a weak D match, TRBD1 (6 bases). Germline V gene data show CDR1 as SGHAT and CDR2 as FQNNGV. Trimming stripped 0 bases from V and 4 bases from J, with 16 bases between. This CDR3 region has 18 residues. The CDR3 DNA sequence: TGTGCCAGCAGCTTAGATACCCAATGGACAGCCGGGGCCAACGTCCTGACTTTC. This encodes CASSLDTQWTAGANVLTF.

This clone was recorded a few times. CDR3 amino acids: CAISSAIGQGRDTQYF. Here the CDR3 DNA reads TGTGCCATCAGCAGTGCGATTGGACAGGGGCGAGATACGCAGTATTTT. The J gene is TRBJ2-3, the V gene TRBV10-3, with 9 bases lining up with TRBD1. Germline CDR1 and CDR2: ENHRY and SYGVKD. The J segment lost 5 bases and the V segment lost 6 bases, leaving 12 bases of the junction unmatched. This CDR3 is built from 16 residues.

V and J are TRBV5-6 and TRBJ1-2, with 7 bases lining up with TRBD1. Trimming cost V 3 bases and J 1 base; bases outside gene matches: 9. This CDR3 has 16 amino acids. CDR1 and CDR2 (germline): SGHDT, YYEEEE. The CDR3 coding sequence is TGTGCCAGCAGCTCGCGGACAGGCAGAATTAACTATGGCTACACCTTC. Its protein is CASSSRTGRINYGYTF. The entire variable domain, with the rest obtained from reference TRBV5-6 and TRBJ1-2, is as follows: DAGVTQSPTHLIKTRGQQVTLRCSPKSGHDTVSWYQQALGQGPQFIFQYYEEEERQRGNFPDRFSGHQFPNYSSELNVNALLLGDSALYLCASSSRTGRINYGYTFGSGTRLTVV.

This clone showed up just a few times. The chain is built from TRBV7-2 and TRBJ2-3; D remains ambiguous. CDR1 and CDR2 (germline): SGHTA, FQGNSA. Trimming removed 4 bases at V and 0 bases at J, with 11 bases between. The CDR3 has 15 residues. This chain's CDR3 is CASSSLGRSTDTQYF. CDR3 DNA: TGTGCCAGCAGCTCCCTAGGCCGAAGCACAGATACGCAGTATTTT. Full variable domain (outside the CDR3, taken from reference TRBV7-2 and TRBJ2-3): GAGVSQSPSNKVTEKGKDVELRCDPISGHTALYWYRQSLGQGLEFLIYFQGNSAPDKSGLPSDRFSAERTGGSVSTLTIQRTQQEDSAVYLCASSSLGRSTDTQYFGPGTRLTVL.

Details on this clone: Other nucleotide sequences from this sample produce the same CDR3. The chain combines TRBV5-1 with TRBJ1-6, with 8 bases lining up with TRBD1. V shed 0 bases and J 9 bases; nucleotides not matched to a gene: 2. The CDR3 length is 14 residues. CDR1 and CDR2 from the germline V gene are SGHRS and YFSETQ. CDR3 nucleotide sequence: TGCGCCAGCAGCTTGGGACAGGGGAGTTCACCCCTCCACTTT. Translating it yields CASSLGQGSSPLHF.

J is TRBJ1-1 and V is TRBV28; no firm D call. CDR3 length: 12 amino acids. The ends were cut back, 4 bases at V and 2 bases at J, with 5 bases in the middle. The germline gives CDR1 MDHEN, CDR2 SYDVKM. The CDR3 DNA follows: TGTGCCAGCAGTTCCGGTAACACTGAAGCTTTCTTT. It specifies CASSSGNTEAFF.

This clone was found a few times. The chain has TRBV20-1 and TRBJ1-2, with D unclear. Trimming shortened V by 6 bases and J by 5 bases, and 10 bases separated the two germline ends. The CDR3 length is 11 residues. Per germline, CDR1 DFQATT and CDR2 SNEGSKA (reference sequence). As DNA, the CDR3 is TGCAGTGCCAATTTCGGGTATGGCTACACCTTC. Its protein product is CSANFGYGYTF.

The chain links TRBV5-1 to TRBJ2-3; 13 nucleotides agree with TRBD2. V dropped 3 bases and J dropped 4; count of bases not matched to a gene: 2. Germline values: CDR1 SGHRS, CDR2 YFSETQ. CDR3 length equals 15 residues. As DNA, the CDR3 is TGCGCCAGCAGCTCACTAGCGGGAGGGCCAGATACGCAGTATTTT. This encodes CASSSLAGGPDTQYF.

This clone appeared a few times. CDR3 sequence (DNA): TGTGCCAGTACCAGGACATCCCTCTATGGCTACACCTTC. Its protein is CASTRTSLYGYTF. The gene calls are TRBV19 and TRBJ1-2; tentative D call: TRBD1 (5 bases). The germline CDR1 and CDR2 sequences are LNHDA and SQIVND (reference sequence). Trimming shortened V by 7 bases and J by 4 bases, and 13 bases separated the two germline ends. There are 13 residues in the CDR3.

The chain carries TRBV5-1 and TRBJ2-1; 7 bases match TRBD2. The CDR3 extends over 17 amino acids. After removal of 4 bases from V and 6 bases from J, the junction contained 16 bases not matched to a gene. Germline V CDR1 and CDR2: SGHRS, YFSETQ. CDR3 protein: CASSQLSGDLGINEQFF. The CDR3 nucleotides read TGCGCCAGCAGCCAACTCAGCGGGGACCTAGGCATCAATGAGCAGTTCTTC. The complete variable domain, with remaining parts taken from reference TRBV5-1 and TRBJ2-1, reads KAGVTQTPRYLIKTRGQQVTLSCSPISGHRSVSWYQQTPGQGLQFLFEYFSETQRNKGNFPGRFSGRQFSNSRSEMNVSTLELGDSALYLCASSQLSGDLGINEQFFGPGTRLTVL.

The gene calls are TRBV13 and TRBJ2-5; D perhaps matches TRBD2 (6 bases). The germline V and J ends were trimmed by 5 bases and 5 bases, with 24 bases remaining between them. The germline V gene has CDR1 PRHDT and CDR2 FYEKMQ (reference sequence). The CDR3 is made up of 17 amino acids. CDR3: CASSPQWGGTRVETQYF. The CDR3 bases are TGTGCCAGCAGCCCACAGTGGGGTGGGACTCGTGTGGAGACCCAGTACTTC.

The sample holds a few counts of this clone. This chain joins TRBV21-1 and TRBJ2-1; the tabulated D call, TRBD2, remains unverified against the DNA. TRBV21-1 is reported as a pseudogene. The CDR3 is 20 amino acids. CDR3 in DNA: TGTGCCAGCAGCAAAGCGCTGTGGGGACTAGCGGGAGGGCCGGGTAATGAGCAGTTCTTC. Its protein is CASSKALWGLAGGPGNEQFF.

The chain links TRBV5-1 to TRBJ2-7; 9 positions agree with TRBD1. There are 15 residues in the CDR3. Trimming cost V 3 bases and J 6 bases; bases outside gene matches: 10. The V gene's germline CDR1 is SGHRS and CDR2 YFSETQ. The CDR3 protein is CASSWGPGQGSEQYF. The CDR3 DNA follows: TGCGCCAGCAGCTGGGGGCCGGGACAGGGTAGCGAGCAGTACTTC.

CDR3 sequence (DNA): TGCGCCAGCAGCTTGGATCCTAGCGGGAGTTACAATGAGCAGTTCTTC. It specifies CASSLDPSGSYNEQFF. The V gene is TRBV5-1, the J gene TRBJ2-1, with 10 bases identical to TRBD2. Germline V gives CDR1 SGHRS, CDR2 YFSETQ. The V gene end was trimmed by 0 bases and the J gene end by 4 bases; junction bases not matched to a gene: 4. The CDR3 length is 16 residues.

The V call is TRBV11-2, the J call TRBJ2-3; 9 bases match TRBD1. Germline V CDR1 and CDR2: SGHAT, FQNNGV. This CDR3 has 15 residues. With V trimmed by 7 bases and J by 1 base, 6 bases remained unmatched. CDR3 nucleotides: TGTGCCAGCACCCCGGGACAGGGCGGCACAGATACGCAGTATTTT. Its protein is CASTPGQGGTDTQYF.

Concerning this clone: Other DNA sequences of this sample code for an identical CDR3. The chain combines TRBV28 with TRBJ2-2; unclear D gene. Germline V gene lookup returns CDR1 MDHEN and CDR2 SYDVKM. V lost 4 bases to trimming and J lost 4 bases, with 4 bases between them. This CDR3 spans 12 amino acids. The CDR3 DNA reads TGTGCCAGCAGTTCCAGCACCGGGGAGCTGTTTTTT. Amino acids: CASSSSTGELFF.

This clone was recorded a few times. This sequence joins TRBV6-1 and TRBJ2-2; TRBD2 matches 12 bases. There are 15 residues in the CDR3. Per the germline V gene, CDR1 is MNHNS and CDR2 is SASEGT. The V segment lost 4 bases and the J segment 5 bases; nucleotides outside the gene matches: 2. This chain's CDR3 is CASSGGLAGTGELFF. The CDR3 DNA reads as TGTGCCAGCAGTGGCGGACTAGCGGGGACCGGGGAGCTGTTTTTT.

In this sample, this clone turned up a few times. The rearrangement links TRBV6-4 to TRBJ1-5, with D hard to call. Looked up from germline, CDR1 is MRHNA and CDR2 is SNTAGT. CDR3 length: 13 amino acids. Trimming left V 3 bases short and J 4 bases short, with 7 bases between. The CDR3 DNA reads TGTGCCAGCAGTGAGGGGAGTAATCAGCCCCAGCATTTT. Its protein product is CASSEGSNQPQHF.